Sequencing of this T cell receptor (beta chain) was carried out in a study of shared clonotypes between healthy human individuals. Trimming removed 5 bases at V and 4 bases at J, with 17 bases between. The CDR3 is 15 amino acids. From germline, CDR1 is KGHSH and CDR2 LQKENI. This clone was seen more than once but under ten times. Assay used: immunoSEQ multiplex PCR; TCRdb lists only in-frame clones, some missing. Of about a million clones listed, roughly 80% are singletons. The sequence was obtained from a man younger than 35 in good health. Some clones in this sample may be carry-over from other donors' samples. The sample comprised memory CD4+ T cells from PBMCs. Subset defined: CD45RA-negative fraction. V usage is TRBV18 and J usage is TRBJ1-2; perhaps TRBD1 as D (6 bases). In nucleotides, the CDR3 is TGTGCCAGCTCAGCGTCCGGGGGCAGCGGCTATGGCTACACCTTC. This encodes CASSASGGSGYGYTF.